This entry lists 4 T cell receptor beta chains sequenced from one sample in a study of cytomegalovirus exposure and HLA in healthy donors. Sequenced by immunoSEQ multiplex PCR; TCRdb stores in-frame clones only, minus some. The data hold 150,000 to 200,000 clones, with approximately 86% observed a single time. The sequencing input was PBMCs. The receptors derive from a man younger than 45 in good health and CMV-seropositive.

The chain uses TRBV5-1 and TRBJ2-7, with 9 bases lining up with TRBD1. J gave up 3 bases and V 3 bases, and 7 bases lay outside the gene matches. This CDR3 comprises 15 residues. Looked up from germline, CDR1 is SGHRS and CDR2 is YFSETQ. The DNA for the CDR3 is TGCGCCAGCAGCTCCTCCGGGACAGGGTACTACGAGCAGTACTTC. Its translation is CASSSSGTGYYEQYF.

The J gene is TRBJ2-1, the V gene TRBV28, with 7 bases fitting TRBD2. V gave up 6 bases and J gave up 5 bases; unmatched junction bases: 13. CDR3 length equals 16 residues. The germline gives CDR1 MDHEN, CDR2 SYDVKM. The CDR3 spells CASSPYAGLPNNEQFF. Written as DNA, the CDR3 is TGTGCCAGCAGCCCCTACGCGGGACTACCCAACAATGAGCAGTTCTTC.

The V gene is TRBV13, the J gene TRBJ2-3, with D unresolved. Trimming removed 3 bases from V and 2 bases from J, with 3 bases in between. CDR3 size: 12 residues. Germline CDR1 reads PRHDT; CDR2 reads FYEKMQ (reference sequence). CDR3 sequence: CASSFLTDTQYF. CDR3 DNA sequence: TGTGCCAGCAGCTTCCTCACAGATACGCAGTATTTT.

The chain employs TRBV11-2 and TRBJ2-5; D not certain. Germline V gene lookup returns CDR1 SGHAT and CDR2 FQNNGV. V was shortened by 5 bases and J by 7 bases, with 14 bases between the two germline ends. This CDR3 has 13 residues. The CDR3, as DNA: TGTGCCAGCAGCCGACTGGGCTTTTGGACCCAGTACTTC. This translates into CASSRLGFWTQYF.